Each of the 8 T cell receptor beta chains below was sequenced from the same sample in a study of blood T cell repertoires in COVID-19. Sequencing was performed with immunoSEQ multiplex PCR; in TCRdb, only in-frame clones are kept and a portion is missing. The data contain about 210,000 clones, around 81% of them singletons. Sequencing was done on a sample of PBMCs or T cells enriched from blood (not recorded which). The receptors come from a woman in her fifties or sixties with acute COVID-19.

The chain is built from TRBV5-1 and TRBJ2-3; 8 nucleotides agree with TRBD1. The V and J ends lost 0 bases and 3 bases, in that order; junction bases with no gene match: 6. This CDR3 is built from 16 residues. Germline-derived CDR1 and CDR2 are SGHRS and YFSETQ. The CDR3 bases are TGCGCCAGCAGCTTGGCCACAGGGGGTGGAACAGATACGCAGTATTTT. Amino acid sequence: CASSLATGGGTDTQYF.

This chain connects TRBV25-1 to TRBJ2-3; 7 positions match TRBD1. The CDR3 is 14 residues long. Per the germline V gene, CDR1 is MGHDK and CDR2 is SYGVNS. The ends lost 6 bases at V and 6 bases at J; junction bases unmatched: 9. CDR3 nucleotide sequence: TGTGCCAGCAGACCGGGACAGTGGTTGGATACGCAGTATTTT. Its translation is CASRPGQWLDTQYF.

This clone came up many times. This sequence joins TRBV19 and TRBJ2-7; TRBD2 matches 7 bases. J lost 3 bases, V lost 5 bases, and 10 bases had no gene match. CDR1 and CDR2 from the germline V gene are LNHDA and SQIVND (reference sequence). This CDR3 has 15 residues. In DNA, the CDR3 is TGTGCCAGTAGTGTTTCGGGGGGAGTGGGCTACGAGCAGTACTTC. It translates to CASSVSGGVGYEQYF. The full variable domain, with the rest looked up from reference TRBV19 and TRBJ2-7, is DGGITQSPKYLFRKEGQNVTLSCEQNLNHDAMYWYRQDPGQGLRLIYYSQIVNDFQKGDIAEGYSVSREKKESFPLTVTSAQKNPTAFYLCASSVSGGVGYEQYFGPGTRLTVT.

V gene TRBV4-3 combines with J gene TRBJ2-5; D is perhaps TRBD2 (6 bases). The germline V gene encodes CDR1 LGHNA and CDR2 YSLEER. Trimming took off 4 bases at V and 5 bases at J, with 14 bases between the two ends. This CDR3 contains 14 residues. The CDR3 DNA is TGCGCCAGCAGCCCGACTAGTCTTTGGGAGACCCAGTACTTC. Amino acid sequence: CASSPTSLWETQYF.

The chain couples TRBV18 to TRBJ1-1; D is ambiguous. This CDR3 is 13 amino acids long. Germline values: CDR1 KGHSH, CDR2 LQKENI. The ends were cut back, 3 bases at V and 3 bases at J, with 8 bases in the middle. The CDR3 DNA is TGTGCCAGCTCACCGTCACAGTACACTGAAGCTTTCTTT. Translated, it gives CASSPSQYTEAFF.

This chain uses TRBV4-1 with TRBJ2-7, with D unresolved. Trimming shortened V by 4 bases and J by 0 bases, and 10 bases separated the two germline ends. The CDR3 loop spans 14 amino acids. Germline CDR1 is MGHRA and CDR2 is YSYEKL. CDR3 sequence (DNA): TGCGCCAGCAGCCCCTCCACAAACTCCTACGAGCAGTACTTC. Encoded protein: CASSPSTNSYEQYF.

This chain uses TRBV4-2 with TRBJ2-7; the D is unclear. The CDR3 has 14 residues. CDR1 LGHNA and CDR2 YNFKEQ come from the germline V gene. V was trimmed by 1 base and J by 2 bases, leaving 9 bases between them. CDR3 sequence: CASSQGRNAYEQYF. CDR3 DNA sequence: TGTGCCAGCAGCCAAGGGCGGAACGCCTACGAGCAGTACTTC.

DNA for the CDR3: TGTGCCAGCAGCGTAGTGGGGGAGGTATACAATGAGCAGTTCTTC. Encoded protein: CASSVVGEVYNEQFF. The chain recombines TRBV9 with TRBJ2-1; maybe TRBD2 (6 bases). The CDR3 sequence is 15 residues long. V was cut by 0 bases and J by 4 bases, with 11 bases left in between. CDR1 is SGDLS and CDR2 is YYNGEE in the germline V gene.